This TCR beta chain emerged from a study of technical replicates of blood from a handful of donors. CDR3 length: 12 amino acids. The V segment lost 8 bases and the J segment 1 base; nucleotides outside the gene matches: 2. Looked up from germline, CDR1 is MNHEY and CDR2 is SVGAGI. Generated by immunoSEQ multiplex PCR, the TCRdb table keeps only in-frame clones and is missing some. Here the sample spans tens of thousands of clones, 95% being singletons. The specimen was T cells isolated from PBMCs. The V and J genes are TRBV6-5 and TRBJ2-7; 7 nucleotides match TRBD1. The receptor was isolated from a human donor in good health. CDR3 region: CASGDSSYEQYF. The CDR3 DNA follows: TGTGCCAGCGGGGACAGTTCCTACGAGCAGTACTTC.